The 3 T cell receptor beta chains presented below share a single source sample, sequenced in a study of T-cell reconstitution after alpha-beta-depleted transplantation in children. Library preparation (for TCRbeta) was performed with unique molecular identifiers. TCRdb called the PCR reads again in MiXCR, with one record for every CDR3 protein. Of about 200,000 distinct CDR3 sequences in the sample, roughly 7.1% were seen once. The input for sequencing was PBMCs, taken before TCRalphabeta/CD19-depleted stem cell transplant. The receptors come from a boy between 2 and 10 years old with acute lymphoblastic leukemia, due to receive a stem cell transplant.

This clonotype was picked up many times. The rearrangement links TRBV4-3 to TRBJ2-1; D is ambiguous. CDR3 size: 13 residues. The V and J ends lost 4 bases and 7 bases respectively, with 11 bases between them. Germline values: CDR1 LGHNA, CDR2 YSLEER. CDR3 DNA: TGCGCCAGCAGCCCGCGAGTGTGGAATGAGCAGTTCTTC. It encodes CASSPRVWNEQFF.

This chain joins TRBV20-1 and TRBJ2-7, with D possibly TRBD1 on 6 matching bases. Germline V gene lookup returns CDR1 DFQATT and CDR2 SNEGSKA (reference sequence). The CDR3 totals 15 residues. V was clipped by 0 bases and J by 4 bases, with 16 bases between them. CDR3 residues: CSARDLRTADYEQYF. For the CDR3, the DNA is TGCAGTGCTAGAGATCTCAGGACAGCGGATTACGAGCAGTACTTC.

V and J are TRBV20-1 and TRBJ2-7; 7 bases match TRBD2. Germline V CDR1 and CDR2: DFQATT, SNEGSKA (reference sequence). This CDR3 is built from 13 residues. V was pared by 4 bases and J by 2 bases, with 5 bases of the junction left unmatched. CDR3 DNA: TGCAGTGCTAACGGGGGGAGCACCTACGAGCAGTACTTC. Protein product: CSANGGSTYEQYF.